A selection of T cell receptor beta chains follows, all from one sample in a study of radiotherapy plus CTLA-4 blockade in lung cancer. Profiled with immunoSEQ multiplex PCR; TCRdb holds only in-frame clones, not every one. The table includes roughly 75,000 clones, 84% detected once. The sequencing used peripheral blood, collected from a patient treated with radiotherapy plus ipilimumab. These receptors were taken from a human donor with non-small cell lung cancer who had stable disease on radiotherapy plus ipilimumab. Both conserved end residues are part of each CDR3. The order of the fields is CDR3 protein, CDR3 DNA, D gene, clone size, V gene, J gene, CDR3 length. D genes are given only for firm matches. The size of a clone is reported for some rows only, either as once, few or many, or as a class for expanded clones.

CASSPPGTGGSPLHF	TGTGCCAGCTCACCACCGGGGACAGGGGGTTCACCCCTCCACTTT	TRBD1	-	TRBV18	TRBJ1-6	15
CASSRQISGANVLTF	TGTGCCAGCAGTAGACAGATCTCTGGGGCCAACGTCCTGACTTTC	-	once	TRBV6-5	TRBJ2-6	15
CASIGTSGGRVYEQYF	TGTGCCAGCATTGGGACTAGCGGGGGGAGGGTTTACGAGCAGTACTTC	TRBD2	-	TRBV2	TRBJ2-7	16
CASSHDARTGGISYEQYF	TGCGCCAGCAGTCATGATGCCCGGACAGGGGGTATCTCCTACGAGCAGTACTTC	TRBD1	-	TRBV23-1	TRBJ2-7	18
CASSQSWTTEKFF	TGTGCCAGCAGCCAATCTTGGACTACCGAAAAGTTCTTC	-	-	TRBV14	TRBJ2-1	13
CASSLASPAENTIYF	TGCGCCAGCAGCTTGGCGTCACCCGCGGAAAACACCATATATTTT	-	-	TRBV5-1	TRBJ1-3	15
CASSQSTSDSYNEQFF	TGTGCCAGCAGCCAATCCACTAGCGACTCCTACAATGAGCAGTTCTTC	TRBD2	-	TRBV5-4	TRBJ2-1	16
CASSQAGSYEQYF	TGTGCCAGTAGTCAAGCGGGAAGTTACGAGCAGTACTTC	TRBD2	-	TRBV19	TRBJ2-7	13
CASSPGLAGVADTQYF	TGTGCCAGCAGCCCCGGACTAGCGGGAGTGGCAGATACGCAGTATTTT	TRBD2	once	TRBV5-8	TRBJ2-3	16
CASSLEGGELTDTQYF	TGTGCCAGCAGCTTGGAAGGGGGGGAGCTAACAGATACGCAGTATTTT	-	-	TRBV5-4	TRBJ2-3	16
CASMFALPDTQYF	TGTGCCAGCATGTTTGCCCTACCCGATACGCAGTATTTT	-	-	TRBV6-1	TRBJ2-3	13
CASSQATGAPYNEQFF	TGCGCCAGCAGCCAAGCCACGGGAGCTCCCTACAATGAGCAGTTCTTC	-	-	TRBV4-1	TRBJ2-1	16
CAISESASGRNEQYF	TGTGCCATCAGTGAGTCAGCTAGCGGGAGGAACGAGCAGTACTTC	TRBD2	-	TRBV10-3	TRBJ2-7	15
CASTKGGAAGRELFF	TGTGCCAGCACTAAGGGGGGGGCTGCCGGTCGGGAGCTGTTTTTT	-	-	TRBV2	TRBJ2-2	15
CASSLPRQNSPLHF	TGTGCCAGCAGCTTACCAAGGCAAAATTCACCCCTCCACTTT	-	-	TRBV7-9	TRBJ1-6	14
CASSKGGEVNQPQHF	TGTGCCAGCAGCAAAGGGGGAGAGGTCAATCAGCCCCAGCATTTT	-	once	TRBV21-1	TRBJ1-5	15
CASSLSGTFAEAFF	TGTGCCAGCAGTTTAAGTGGGACATTCGCTGAAGCTTTCTTT	-	-	TRBV28	TRBJ1-1	14
CASSSRTSGRAQETQYF	TGTGCCAGCAGCTCCCGGACTAGCGGGAGGGCCCAGGAGACCCAGTACTTC	TRBD2	-	TRBV11-2	TRBJ2-5	17
CASSISLPGSPLHF	TGTGCCAGCAGCATAAGTCTGCCGGGTTCACCCCTCCACTTT	-	-	TRBV9	TRBJ1-6	14
CASSFHDSNQPQHF	TGTGCCAGCAGCTTTCATGATAGCAATCAGCCCCAGCATTTT	-	few	TRBV5-8	TRBJ1-5	14
CASSHGLLAGSDTQYF	TGCGCCAGCAGCCACGGATTACTAGCGGGTTCTGATACGCAGTATTTT	TRBD2	-	TRBV4-1	TRBJ2-3	16
CASSPSSGTGDGYTF	TGTGCCAGCTCACCCAGCTCCGGGACAGGGGATGGCTACACCTTC	TRBD1	-	TRBV18	TRBJ1-2	15
CASSRQGGYEQYF	TGTGCCAGCTCCCGACAGGGGGGCTACGAGCAGTACTTC	TRBD1	few	TRBV18	TRBJ2-7	13
CASSGATGAGETQYF	TGCGCCAGCAGCGGGGCGACAGGGGCCGGAGAGACCCAGTACTTC	TRBD1	-	TRBV5-1	TRBJ2-5	15
CASSHGGQGRYEQYF	TGTGCCAGCAGCCACGGGGGACAGGGGCGGTACGAGCAGTACTTC	TRBD1	few	TRBV6-6	TRBJ2-7	15
CASKGQGGTEAFF	TGTGCCAGCAAAGGACAGGGGGGAACTGAAGCTTTCTTT	TRBD1	-	TRBV9	TRBJ1-1	13
CASSLSGSAGYSNQPQHF	TGTGCCAGCAGTCTTTCTGGTTCGGCGGGTTATAGCAATCAGCCCCAGCATTTT	-	few	TRBV28	TRBJ1-5	18
CASSKDSTMDEQYF	TGTGCCAGCAGCAAAGACAGTACTATGGACGAGCAGTACTTC	-	-	TRBV21-1	TRBJ2-7	14
CAWSTRRTGASSYNSPLHF	TGTGCCTGGAGTACCCGACGGACAGGGGCAAGCTCCTATAATTCACCCCTCCACTTT	TRBD1	-	TRBV30	TRBJ1-6	19
CASSVDRDLGGYTF	TGTGCCAGCAGCGTCGACAGGGATTTGGGTGGCTACACCTTC	TRBD1	-	TRBV7-9	TRBJ1-2	14
CASSPQYATEAFF	TGTGCCAGCAGCCCGCAGTATGCCACTGAAGCTTTCTTT	-	few	TRBV21-1	TRBJ1-1	13
CASTDDRGPGTQYF	TGTGCCAGCACCGACGACAGGGGGCCAGGGACCCAGTACTTC	TRBD1	-	TRBV5-4	TRBJ2-5	14
CASSPTTGGHEQFF	TGTGCCAGCAGCCCGACTACAGGGGGCCATGAGCAGTTCTTC	TRBD1	-	TRBV11-2	TRBJ2-1	14
CASSLGLGRDTQYF	TGTGCCAGCAGCTTGGGACTAGGCAGAGATACGCAGTATTTT	TRBD2	-	TRBV7-3	TRBJ2-3	14
CAWSPIRTGWGGYTF	TGTGCCTGGAGTCCCATTAGGACAGGGTGGGGCGGCTACACCTTC	TRBD1	-	TRBV30	TRBJ1-2	15
CASNLDSGYNSPLHF	TGTGCCAGCAACCTAGACAGTGGGTATAATTCACCCCTCCACTTT	-	-	TRBV28	TRBJ1-6	15
CASSLDLKAGDLQETQYF	TGCGCCAGCAGCTTGGACCTAAAGGCGGGGGACCTCCAAGAGACCCAGTACTTC	TRBD2	-	TRBV5-1	TRBJ2-5	18
CASSLSGVRADTQYF	TGTGCCAGCAGTTTATCAGGGGTTCGTGCAGATACGCAGTATTTT	-	-	TRBV28	TRBJ2-3	15
CASSLSWVDTLHF	TGTGCCAGCAGCTTGTCATGGGTAGATACCCTCCACTTT	-	-	TRBV5-4	TRBJ1-6	13
CASSIRDGSNYGYTF	TGTGCCAGCAGCATCCGGGACGGCTCTAACTATGGCTACACCTTC	-	-	TRBV7-8	TRBJ1-2	15
CATQHRGTNTEAFF	TGTGCCACCCAACACAGGGGAACGAACACTGAAGCTTTCTTT	TRBD1	-	TRBV19	TRBJ1-1	14
CASSPVTSGSTDTQYF	TGTGCCAGCTCACCGGTCACTAGCGGGAGCACGGATACGCAGTATTTT	TRBD2	once	TRBV18	TRBJ2-3	16
CASSWDSSNTGELFF	TGTGCCAGCAGCTGGGACAGCTCGAACACCGGGGAGCTGTTTTTT	TRBD1	-	TRBV7-2	TRBJ2-2	15
CASSNLLQGGGQFF	TGTGCCAGCAGCAATTTATTGCAGGGGGGCGGGCAGTTCTTC	-	-	TRBV7-3	TRBJ2-1	14
CASSPLTAVGDTQYF	TGTGCCAGCTCACCACTAACCGCCGTAGGAGATACGCAGTATTTT	-	once	TRBV18	TRBJ2-3	15
CASRFKLGLNYGYTF	TGTGCCAGCCGTTTCAAATTGGGTCTTAACTATGGCTACACCTTC	-	-	TRBV27	TRBJ1-2	15
CASRPTSGTGYNEQFF	TGTGCCAGCAGACCTACTAGCGGGACGGGCTACAATGAGCAGTTCTTC	TRBD2	few	TRBV7-6	TRBJ2-1	16
CASATGTATEAFF	TGTGCCAGTGCGACCGGGACGGCCACTGAAGCTTTCTTT	-	-	TRBV11-1	TRBJ1-1	13
CASRVTSGGANEQFF	TGTGCCAGCAGGGTAACTAGCGGGGGGGCGAATGAGCAGTTCTTC	TRBD2	-	TRBV28	TRBJ2-1	15
CASMGGNQPQHF	TGTGCCAGCATGGGGGGCAATCAGCCCCAGCATTTT	-	-	TRBV2	TRBJ1-5	12
CASSQTGIFGNTIYF	TGTGCCAGCAGCCAAACAGGGATTTTTGGAAACACCATATATTTT	-	-	TRBV7-9	TRBJ1-3	15